A single count supports the clone carrying this TCR beta chain. What it recognizes is unknown. TCRdb passed the reads through MiXCR, listing each CDR3 protein once. The sample lists 8,000 or so distinct CDR3 sequences, under 20% seen once, with roughly 4% in the top ten. This sample is part of a study of liver allograft versus peripheral blood T cells. At the level of the study: Peripheral blood of the recipients supplied T cell receptor repertoires that were compared with those in transplanted livers.

General observations from the study: Peripheral blood repertoires reportedly differed from the T cell receptor repertoires found inside liver allografts.

The germline CDR1 and CDR2 sequences are SGDLS and YYNGEE. The CDR3 is 11 residues long. Between the trimmed V and J ends, which lost 4 bases and 6 bases, there was a span of 8 bases. The genes are TRBV9 and TRBJ2-7, with D possibly TRBD2 on 6 matching bases. This receptor was taken from a human patient who had a liver transplant. The graft donor may have given rise to some T cells. CDR3 protein: CASSLEGEQYF. The CDR3 DNA follows: TGTGCCAGCAGCCTGGAGGGCGAGCAGTACTTC.